The 14 T cell receptor beta chains presented below share a single source sample, sequenced in a study of blood T cell repertoires in COVID-19. The repertoire was sequenced with immunoSEQ multiplex PCR; TCRdb's copy has only in-frame clones and lacks some. The data contain 50,000 to 70,000 clones, around 76% of them singletons. The sequencing sample was made of peripheral blood. These receptors were taken from a human donor in a cohort sampled during active COVID-19.

This clone was observed once. The CDR3 coding sequence is TGCGCCAGCAAGGGACTAGAATCCCCTAAATACAATGAGCAGTTCTTC. This sequence encodes CASKGLESPKYNEQFF. This chain uses TRBV10-1 with TRBJ2-1; 8 bases are a match to TRBD2. V lost 7 bases and J lost 4; bases outside the gene matches: 12. CDR1 is WNHNN and CDR2 is SYGVQD in the germline V gene (reference sequence). The CDR3 has 16 residues.

The chain couples TRBV27 to TRBJ2-3; TRBD2 is a possible D gene (6 bases). The CDR3 spans 12 residues. The V gene lost 5 bases and the J gene lost 14 bases, with 17 bases spanning the gap. In germline, CDR1 is MNHEY, CDR2 SMNVEV (reference sequence). CDR3 sequence reads: CASSLPGLGAYF. CDR3 nucleotide sequence: TGTGCCAGCAGTCTCCCGGGACTCGGGGCGTATTTT.

There are a few counts of this clone. The chain carries TRBV7-2 and TRBJ2-7, with TRBD1 identical over 9 bases. The germline V gene has CDR1 SGHTA and CDR2 FQGNSA. This CDR3 has 12 amino acids. J lost 6 bases, V lost 5 bases, and 2 bases had no gene match. CDR3 in amino acids: CASSPDRGEQYF. As DNA, the CDR3 is TGTGCCAGCAGCCCGGACAGGGGCGAGCAGTACTTC.

This chain connects TRBV7-8 to TRBJ2-7, with a tentative D call TRBD1 (6 bases). Germline V gives CDR1 SGHVS, CDR2 FQNEAQ. V was trimmed by 5 bases and J by 2 bases, leaving 13 bases between them. The CDR3 is 14 residues long. The DNA for the CDR3 is TGTGCCAGCAGCACCCGGGACATAACCTACGAGCAGTACTTC. Protein product: CASSTRDITYEQYF.

This rearrangement joins TRBV28 to TRBJ1-3, with D possibly matching TRBD1 (6 bases). Trimming left V 1 base short and J 3 bases short, with 10 bases between. The CDR3 covers 15 residues. CDR1 is MDHEN, CDR2 SYDVKM, per germline. The CDR3 protein is CASSLLGADGNTIYF. For the CDR3, the DNA is TGTGCCAGCAGTTTATTGGGGGCGGATGGAAACACCATATATTTT.

The chain joins TRBV7-8 to TRBJ1-6; 7 bases map to TRBD1. After removal of 5 bases from V and 7 bases from J, the junction contained 11 bases not matched to a gene. Germline CDR1 SGHVS, CDR2 FQNEAQ. The CDR3 is 16 residues long. This CDR3 is CASSPSGGRGNSPLHF. In nucleotides, the CDR3 is TGTGCCAGCAGCCCGTCAGGGGGACGCGGGAATTCACCCCTCCACTTT.

The chain couples TRBV5-4 to TRBJ1-1; D might be TRBD1 (6 bases). From germline, CDR1 is SGHNT and CDR2 YYREEE (reference sequence). This CDR3 has 14 residues. Deletions cut 5 bases from V and 1 base from J, with 12 bases between. The CDR3 loop reads CASRQTGPNTEAFF. Written as DNA, the CDR3 is TGTGCCAGCAGGCAAACAGGGCCGAACACTGAAGCTTTCTTT.

The chain links TRBV5-1 to TRBJ1-2; D is perhaps TRBD1 (5 bases). From germline, CDR1 is SGHRS and CDR2 YFSETQ. V was cut by 4 bases and J by 2 bases, with 15 bases left in between. This CDR3 is 15 amino acids long. The chain's CDR3 is CASSPEAGRNYGYTF. For the CDR3, the DNA is TGCGCCAGCAGCCCCGAGGCGGGGCGGAACTATGGCTACACCTTC.

The table lists this clone with a count of one. J is TRBJ2-7 and V is TRBV7-9; 9 bases map to TRBD1. This CDR3 contains 15 residues. J was trimmed by 0 bases and V by 4 bases; bases with no gene match: 4. Germline CDR1 is SEHNR and CDR2 is FQNEAQ (reference sequence). In DNA form, the CDR3 reads TGTGCCAGCAGCTCTGGACAGGGGACCTCCTACGAGCAGTACTTC. Protein product: CASSSGQGTSYEQYF.

V and J are TRBV18 and TRBJ2-3; 9 bases are shared with TRBD2. In germline, CDR1 is KGHSH, CDR2 LQKENI. This CDR3 region has 15 residues. The trim removed 2 bases at V and 0 bases at J, leaving 0 bases unmatched. CDR3 residues: CASSPTSGSTDTQYF. CDR3 nucleotides: TGTGCCAGCTCACCAACTAGCGGGAGCACAGATACGCAGTATTTT.

Here the CDR3 reads CASSLRARGGNTEAFF. CDR3 nucleotides: TGTGCCAGCAGCTTAAGAGCGCGGGGTGGGAACACTGAAGCTTTCTTT. V gene TRBV7-9 combines with J gene TRBJ1-1; unclear D gene. Germline V lookup: CDR1 SEHNR, CDR2 FQNEAQ (reference sequence). The V and J ends lost 2 bases and 1 base respectively, with 14 bases between them. This CDR3 is built from 16 residues.

This chain joins TRBV7-2 and TRBJ2-1; 9 positions agree with TRBD2. Germline assignment: CDR1 SGHTA and CDR2 FQGNSA. Trimming removed 5 bases from V and 7 bases from J; junction bases left unmatched: 9. The CDR3 is made up of 15 amino acids. For the CDR3, the DNA is TGTGCCAGCAGCCTGAGGGGGACTAGCTTGAATGAGCAGTTCTTC. Translated: CASSLRGTSLNEQFF.

The chain joins TRBV28 to TRBJ2-7, with D maybe TRBD2 (6 bases). Germline CDR1 and CDR2: MDHEN and SYDVKM. The CDR3 contains 14 residues. Trimming shortened V by 5 bases and J by 1 base, and 12 bases separated the two germline ends. CDR3: CASSSAGSSYEQYF. In DNA form, the CDR3 reads TGTGCCAGCAGTAGTGCGGGGTCTTCCTACGAGCAGTACTTC. Variable domain in full (rest from reference TRBV28 and TRBJ2-7): DVKVTQSSRYLVKRTGEKVFLECVQDMDHENMFWYRQDPGLGLRLIYFSYDVKMKEKGDIPEGYSVSREKKERFSLILESASTNQTSMYLCASSSAGSSYEQYFGPGTRLTVT.

J is TRBJ1-1 and V is TRBV28; 7 bases are shared with TRBD1. The CDR3 totals 15 residues. J was trimmed by 11 bases and V by 1 base; bases with no gene match: 13. In germline, CDR1 is MDHEN, CDR2 SYDVKM. The CDR3 DNA reads as TGTGCCAGCAGTTTATCGTTAGGGGGCCGGCTTGGGGCTTTCTTT. This sequence encodes CASSLSLGGRLGAFF. The entire variable domain, with the rest obtained from reference TRBV28 and TRBJ1-1, is as follows: DVKVTQSSRYLVKRTGEKVFLECVQDMDHENMFWYRQDPGLGLRLIYFSYDVKMKEKGDIPEGYSVSREKKERFSLILESASTNQTSMYLCASSLSLGGRLGAFFGQGTRLTVV.